The next 19 T cell receptor beta chains were all read from a single sample in a study of blood T cell repertoires in COVID-19. Using immunoSEQ multiplex PCR, the repertoire was profiled, and TCRdb retains in-frame clones only, with some absent. The sample holds about 44,000 clones, roughly 88% seen once. The sample was peripheral blood. The receptors shown here come from a woman aged 40 to 50 with acute or convalescent COVID-19.

This chain joins TRBV7-8 and TRBJ1-2; D call uncertain. V was clipped by 4 bases and J by 1 base, with 13 bases between them. CDR1 and CDR2 (germline): SGHVS, FQNEAQ. This CDR3 has 15 amino acids. CDR3 residues: CASSSRGRDNYGYTF. The CDR3 coding sequence is TGTGCCAGCAGCTCTCGAGGGAGGGATAACTATGGCTACACCTTC.

The chain carries TRBV5-4 and TRBJ2-1; TRBD2 might be the D (6 bases). CDR1 SGHNT and CDR2 YYREEE come from the germline V gene (reference sequence). This CDR3 region has 15 residues. Between the trimmed V and J ends, which lost 4 bases and 2 bases, there was a span of 13 bases. The CDR3 DNA follows: TGTGCCAGCAGCCTGGGGACTGTTCCCTACAATGAGCAGTTCTTC. Protein: CASSLGTVPYNEQFF.

V gene TRBV19 combines with J gene TRBJ1-4, with 7 bases that match TRBD1. Germline V gene lookup returns CDR1 LNHDA and CDR2 SQIVND (reference sequence). The ends lost 6 bases at V and 2 bases at J; junction bases unmatched: 3. This CDR3 is 14 amino acids long. The CDR3 DNA follows: TGTGCCAGTAGGTCACAGGGGACTAATGAAAAACTGTTTTTT. As protein: CASRSQGTNEKLFF.

The J gene is TRBJ1-2, the V gene TRBV27, with unresolved D. V lost 2 bases and J 5 bases, leaving 9 bases between the germline ends. CDR1 and CDR2 from the germline V gene are MNHEY and SMNVEV (reference sequence). This CDR3 is 13 amino acids long. CDR3 residues: CASSLTNQYGYTF. In DNA form, the CDR3 reads TGTGCCAGCAGTTTAACGAATCAGTATGGCTACACCTTC.

This chain joins TRBV27 and TRBJ2-7; a possible D gene is TRBD1 (6 bases). V was cut by 5 bases and J by 1 base, with 12 bases left in between. Germline-derived CDR1 and CDR2 are MNHEY and SMNVEV (reference sequence). CDR3 length: 14 residues. DNA for the CDR3: TGTGCCAGCAGTAACGACAGGCATTCCTACGAGCAGTACTTC. It codes for CASSNDRHSYEQYF.

The chain employs TRBV6-2 or TRBV6-3 and TRBJ1-3; D uncertain. Germline values: CDR1 MNHEY, CDR2 SVGEGT. This CDR3 has 12 residues. With 4 bases removed from V and 8 bases from J, the gap between germline ends came to 9 bases. The CDR3 here is CASSFRSHTIYF. CDR3 coding DNA: TGTGCCAGCAGTTTTAGGAGTCACACCATATATTTT.

The V gene is TRBV6-2 or TRBV6-3, the J gene TRBJ1-1, with D possibly matching TRBD1 (6 bases). CDR3 length: 15 amino acids. V dropped 1 base and J dropped 5 bases, with 14 bases sitting between them. Germline assignment: CDR1 MNHEY and CDR2 SVGEGT. The CDR3 here is CASSYLTGRGTEAFF. The CDR3 coding sequence is TGTGCCAGCAGTTACTTAACAGGGAGGGGAACTGAAGCTTTCTTT.

This sequence joins TRBV7-3 and TRBJ1-2, with 7 bases fitting TRBD1. V gave up 5 bases and J gave up 1 base; unmatched junction bases: 4. The germline CDR1 and CDR2 sequences are SGHTA and FQGTGA. The CDR3 runs 14 residues. The CDR3 region has the DNA TGTGCCAGCAGCCCAGGGGGGATTAACTATGGCTACACCTTC. This sequence encodes CASSPGGINYGYTF.

The chain combines TRBV7-9 with TRBJ2-7; 8 bases line up with TRBD1. The V gene end was trimmed by 3 bases and the J gene end by 2 bases; junction bases not matched to a gene: 6. Germline V gene lookup returns CDR1 SEHNR and CDR2 FQNEAQ (reference sequence). The length of the CDR3 is 15 residues. CDR3 DNA sequence: TGTGCCAGCAGCTTCGGACAGGGAGTGACCTACGAGCAGTACTTC. This sequence encodes CASSFGQGVTYEQYF. Combining the CDR3 with reference TRBV7-9 and TRBJ2-7 gives the whole variable domain DTGVSQNPRHKITKRGQNVTFRCDPISEHNRLYWYRQTLGQGPEFLTYFQNEAQLEKSRLLSDRFSAERPKGSFSTLEIQRTEQGDSAMYLCASSFGQGVTYEQYFGPGTRLTVT.

The chain joins TRBV11-2 to TRBJ2-7, with 9 positions matching TRBD1. Germline CDR1 is SGHAT and CDR2 is FQNNGV. Trimming removed 3 bases from V and 5 bases from J; junction bases left unmatched: 5. The CDR3 is 14 amino acids. CDR3 amino acids: CASSLGQGAHEQYF. The CDR3 DNA sequence: TGTGCCAGCAGCTTGGGACAGGGCGCCCACGAGCAGTACTTC.

The chain employs TRBV27 and TRBJ1-6; the D gene is possibly TRBD1 (6 bases). This CDR3 is built from 16 residues. Germline CDR1 and CDR2: MNHEY and SMNVEV (reference sequence). The germline V and J ends were trimmed by 2 bases and 3 bases, with 11 bases remaining between them. The CDR3: CASSLSGGLYNSPLHF. DNA for the CDR3: TGTGCCAGCAGTTTAAGCGGGGGGCTCTATAATTCACCCCTCCACTTT.

This CDR3 reads CASSSLQVQSVGAFF. CDR3 DNA sequence: TGTGCCAGCAGCTCTCTACAGGTTCAATCAGTCGGGGCTTTCTTT. This chain connects TRBV7-2 to TRBJ1-1; D possibly corresponds to TRBD1 (5 bases). The germline V gene has CDR1 SGHTA and CDR2 FQGNSA. The CDR3 loop spans 15 amino acids. V lost 4 bases, J lost 11 bases, and 23 bases lay in between.

The gene calls are TRBV28 and TRBJ2-5; TRBD1 aligns across 9 bases. This CDR3 is 14 amino acids long. Germline V gene data show CDR1 as MDHEN and CDR2 as SYDVKM. Trimming took 8 bases from V and 7 from J; bases not matched to a gene: 11. The DNA of the CDR3 is TGTGCCAGCGGTGGACAGGGGCAGGTGGGGACCCAGTACTTC. This encodes CASGGQGQVGTQYF.

To note about this clone: Mismatch with germline at one junction end may stem from a read error. The chain is built from TRBV28 and TRBJ1-5; D is uncertain. This CDR3 comprises 16 residues. Germline V gives CDR1 MDHEN, CDR2 SYDVKM. The CDR3 region has the DNA TGTGCCAGCAATTTAGATATCGGGGTAAGCAATCAGCCCCAGCATTTT. This sequence encodes CASNLDIGVSNQPQHF.

V gene TRBV6-2 or TRBV6-3 combines with J gene TRBJ1-6, with 11 bases identical to TRBD1. The CDR3 has 16 amino acids. V shed 5 bases, J shed 7 bases, and the junction held 7 bases outside the gene matches. Looked up from germline, CDR1 is MNHEY and CDR2 is SVGEGT. The CDR3 DNA sequence: TGTGCCAGCAGTCCCCAGGGACAGGGGGTGAATTCACCCCTCCACTTT. This sequence encodes CASSPQGQGVNSPLHF.

The chain employs TRBV7-2 and TRBJ1-2; D gene uncertain. Germline V gene data show CDR1 as SGHTA and CDR2 as FQGNSA. V was cut by 1 base and J by 8 bases, with 14 bases left in between. This CDR3 has 14 amino acids. The chain's CDR3 is CASSLGGSERGYTF. CDR3 sequence (DNA): TGTGCCAGCAGCTTAGGAGGCAGCGAGCGGGGCTACACCTTC. Together with reference TRBV7-2 and TRBJ1-2, the CDR3 gives the full variable domain: GAGVSQSPSNKVTEKGKDVELRCDPISGHTALYWYRQSLGQGLEFLIYFQGNSAPDKSGLPSDRFSAERTGGSVSTLTIQRTQQEDSAVYLCASSLGGSERGYTFGSGTRLTVV.

CDR3 sequence reads: CASSLVEMNTEAFF. The CDR3 DNA follows: TGTGCCAGCAGCTTAGTAGAGATGAACACTGAAGCTTTCTTT. This chain connects TRBV7-2 to TRBJ1-1; D call uncertain. Trimming took 1 base from V and 0 from J, leaving 6 bases between them. Germline V gene sequence: CDR1 SGHTA, CDR2 FQGNSA. This CDR3 is 14 amino acids long.

This sequence joins TRBV5-5 and TRBJ1-6; TRBD1 matches 7 bases. Germline loops: CDR1 SGHKS, CDR2 YYEKEE (reference sequence). The CDR3 sequence is 16 residues long. After removal of 7 bases from V and 4 bases from J, the junction contained 11 bases not matched to a gene. CDR3 region: CASSTGDSTYNSPLHF. CDR3 coding DNA: TGTGCCAGCTCGACGGGGGACAGTACGTATAATTCACCCCTCCACTTT.

This sequence joins TRBV5-1 and TRBJ1-1; 7 nucleotides agree with TRBD1. V lost 0 bases and J lost 2; bases outside the gene matches: 7. The CDR3 totals 16 residues. Looked up from germline, CDR1 is SGHRS and CDR2 is YFSETQ. CDR3 amino acids: CASSLARTGLNTEAFF. The CDR3 region has the DNA TGCGCCAGCAGCTTGGCCCGGACAGGACTCAACACTGAAGCTTTCTTT.